This T cell receptor beta chain was observed in a study of cytomegalovirus exposure and HLA in healthy donors. The table lists this clone with a count of one. Primers for the PCR totalled 60 Vbeta and 13 Jbeta. Sequencing used immunoSEQ multiplex PCR; TCRdb keeps in-frame clones, though not all of them. The sample has under 200,000 clones; approximately 86% are singletons. The clonotype comes from a young woman in good health and CMV-seronegative. Sequencing was done on a sample of PBMCs.

The CDR3 loop is CASTTQGGNQPQHF. For the CDR3, the DNA is TGTGCCAGTACCACACAGGGAGGCAATCAGCCCCAGCATTTT. The chain recombines TRBV19 with TRBJ1-5; D is possibly TRBD1 (6 bases). CDR1 and CDR2 (germline): LNHDA, SQIVND (reference sequence). V dropped 7 bases and J dropped 2 bases, with 12 bases sitting between them. The CDR3 is 14 residues long.